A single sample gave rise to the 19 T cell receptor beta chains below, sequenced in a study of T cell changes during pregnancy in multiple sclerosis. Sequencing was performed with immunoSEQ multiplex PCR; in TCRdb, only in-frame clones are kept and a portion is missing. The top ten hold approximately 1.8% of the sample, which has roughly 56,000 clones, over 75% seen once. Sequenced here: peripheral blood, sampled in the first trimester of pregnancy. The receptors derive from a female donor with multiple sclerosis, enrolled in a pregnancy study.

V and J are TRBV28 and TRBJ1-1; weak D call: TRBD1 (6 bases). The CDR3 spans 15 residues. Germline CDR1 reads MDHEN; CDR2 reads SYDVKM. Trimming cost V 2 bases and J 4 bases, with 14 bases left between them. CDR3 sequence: CASSLQSGVITEAFF. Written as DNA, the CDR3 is TGTGCCAGCAGTTTACAATCAGGGGTAATCACTGAAGCTTTCTTT.

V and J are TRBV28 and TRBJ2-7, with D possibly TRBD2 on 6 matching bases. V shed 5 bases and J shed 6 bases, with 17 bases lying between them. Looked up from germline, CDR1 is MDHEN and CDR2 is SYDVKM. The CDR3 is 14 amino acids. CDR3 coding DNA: TGTGCCAGCAGTATCCGGGAGTCCCCACTCGAGCAGTACTTC. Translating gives CASSIRESPLEQYF.

CDR3 in amino acids: CAWSDRVGTQYF. CDR3 bases: TGTGCCTGGAGCGACAGGGTCGGGACCCAGTACTTC. This chain joins TRBV30 and TRBJ2-5; 7 nucleotides match TRBD1. V gave up 3 bases and J gave up 7 bases; unmatched junction bases: 5. Germline lookup yields CDR1 GTSNPN and CDR2 SVGIG (reference sequence). CDR3 length: 12 residues.

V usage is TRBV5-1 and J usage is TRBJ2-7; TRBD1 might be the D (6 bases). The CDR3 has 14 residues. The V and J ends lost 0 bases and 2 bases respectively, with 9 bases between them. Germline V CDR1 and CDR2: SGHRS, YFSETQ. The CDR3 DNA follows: TGCGCCAGCAGCTTGGGGACAGCTCCCTACGAGCAGTACTTC. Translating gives CASSLGTAPYEQYF.

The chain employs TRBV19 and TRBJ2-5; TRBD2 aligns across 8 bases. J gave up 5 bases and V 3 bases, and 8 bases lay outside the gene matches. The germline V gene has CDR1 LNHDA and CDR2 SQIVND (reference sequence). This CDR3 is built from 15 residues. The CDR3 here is CASSISGTRLETQYF. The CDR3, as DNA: TGTGCCAGTAGTATTAGCGGGACGAGGTTGGAGACCCAGTACTTC.

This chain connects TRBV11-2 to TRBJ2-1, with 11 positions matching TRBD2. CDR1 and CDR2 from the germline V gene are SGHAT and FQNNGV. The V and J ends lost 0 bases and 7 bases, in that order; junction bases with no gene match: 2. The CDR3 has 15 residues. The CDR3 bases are TGTGCCAGCAGCTTAGAAACTAGCGGGAGAAATGAGCAGTTCTTC. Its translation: CASSLETSGRNEQFF.

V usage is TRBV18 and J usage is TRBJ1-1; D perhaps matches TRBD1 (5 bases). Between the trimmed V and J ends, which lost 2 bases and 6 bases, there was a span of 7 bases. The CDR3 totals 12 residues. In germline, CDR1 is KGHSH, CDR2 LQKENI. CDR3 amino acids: CASSPGGAEAFF. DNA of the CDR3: TGTGCCAGCTCACCAGGGGGGGCTGAAGCTTTCTTT.

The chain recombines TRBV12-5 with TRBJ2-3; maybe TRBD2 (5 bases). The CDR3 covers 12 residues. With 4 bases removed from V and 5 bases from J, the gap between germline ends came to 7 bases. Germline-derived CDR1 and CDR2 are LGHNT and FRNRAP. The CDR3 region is CASGSEGDTQYF. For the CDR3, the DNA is TGTGCTAGTGGTTCCGAGGGAGATACGCAGTATTTT.

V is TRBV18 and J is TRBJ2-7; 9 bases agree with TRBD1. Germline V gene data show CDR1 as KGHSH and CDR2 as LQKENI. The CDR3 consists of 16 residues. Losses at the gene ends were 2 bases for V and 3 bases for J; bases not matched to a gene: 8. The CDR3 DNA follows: TGTGCCAGCTCACCATCCGAAACAGGGGGCAGCTACGAGCAGTACTTC. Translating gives CASSPSETGGSYEQYF. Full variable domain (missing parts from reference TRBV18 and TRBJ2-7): NAGVMQNPRHLVRRRGQEARLRCSPMKGHSHVYWYRQLPEEGLKFMVYLQKENIIDESGMPKERFSAEFPKEGPSILRIQQVVRGDSAAYFCASSPSETGGSYEQYFGPGTRLTVT.

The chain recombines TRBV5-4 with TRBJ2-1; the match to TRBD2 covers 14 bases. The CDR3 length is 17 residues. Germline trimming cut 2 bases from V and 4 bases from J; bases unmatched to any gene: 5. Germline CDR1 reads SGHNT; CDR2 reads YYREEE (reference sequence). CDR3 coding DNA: TGTGCCAGCAGCTTTCGGACTAGCGGGAGGCGGTACAATGAGCAGTTCTTC. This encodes CASSFRTSGRRYNEQFF.

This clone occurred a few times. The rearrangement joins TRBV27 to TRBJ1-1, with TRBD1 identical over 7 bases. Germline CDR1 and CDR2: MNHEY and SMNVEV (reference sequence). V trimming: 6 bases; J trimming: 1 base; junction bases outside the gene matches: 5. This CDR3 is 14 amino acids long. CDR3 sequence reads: CASRTRTGNTEAFF. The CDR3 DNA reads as TGTGCCAGCAGAACTAGGACAGGGAACACTGAAGCTTTCTTT.

CDR3 DNA sequence: TGTGCCAGCAGTTCCTCGACAGACTATGGCTACACCTTC. Its protein is CASSSSTDYGYTF. The chain links TRBV6-5 to TRBJ1-2, with D maybe TRBD1 (5 bases). V lost 4 bases, J lost 3 bases, and 9 bases lay in between. Germline CDR1 reads MNHEY; CDR2 reads SVGAGI. The CDR3 sequence is 13 residues long.

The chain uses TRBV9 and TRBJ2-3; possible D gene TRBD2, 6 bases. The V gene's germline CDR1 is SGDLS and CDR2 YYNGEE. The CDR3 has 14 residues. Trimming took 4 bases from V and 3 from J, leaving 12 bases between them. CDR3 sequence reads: CASSPGRGTDTQYF. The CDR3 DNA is TGTGCCAGCAGCCCCGGGAGAGGAACAGATACGCAGTATTTT. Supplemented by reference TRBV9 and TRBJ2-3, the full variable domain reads DSGVTQTPKHLITATGQRVTLRCSPRSGDLSVYWYQQSLDQGLQFLIQYYNGEERAKGNILERFSAQQFPDLHSELNLSSLELGDSALYFCASSPGRGTDTQYFGPGTRLTVL.

The chain's CDR3 is CASSATTNTGELFF. The CDR3, as DNA: TGTGCCAGCAGCGCGACAACGAACACCGGGGAGCTGTTTTTT. The V and J genes are TRBV7-2 and TRBJ2-2; D gene uncertain. Germline V gives CDR1 SGHTA, CDR2 FQGNSA. The germline V and J ends were trimmed by 5 bases and 0 bases, with 7 bases remaining between them. This CDR3 contains 14 residues. Filled out from reference TRBV7-2 and TRBJ2-2, the complete variable domain reads GAGVSQSPSNKVTEKGKDVELRCDPISGHTALYWYRQSLGQGLEFLIYFQGNSAPDKSGLPSDRFSAERTGGSVSTLTIQRTQQEDSAVYLCASSATTNTGELFFGEGSRLTVL.

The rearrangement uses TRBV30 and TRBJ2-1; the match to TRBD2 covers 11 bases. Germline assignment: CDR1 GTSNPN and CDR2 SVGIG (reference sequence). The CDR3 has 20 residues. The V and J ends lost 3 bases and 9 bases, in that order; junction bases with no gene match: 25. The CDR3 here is CAWRPKAFKMGLAVGGEQFF. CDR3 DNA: TGTGCCTGGAGGCCTAAGGCCTTCAAGATGGGACTAGCGGTCGGTGGTGAGCAGTTCTTC.

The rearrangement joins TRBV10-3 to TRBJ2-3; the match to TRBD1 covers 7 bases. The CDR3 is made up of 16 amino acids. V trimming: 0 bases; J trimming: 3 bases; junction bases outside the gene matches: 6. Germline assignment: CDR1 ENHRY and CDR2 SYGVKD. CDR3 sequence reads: CAISESAGGSTDTQYF. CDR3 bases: TGTGCCATCAGTGAGTCGGCAGGGGGTAGTACAGATACGCAGTATTTT.

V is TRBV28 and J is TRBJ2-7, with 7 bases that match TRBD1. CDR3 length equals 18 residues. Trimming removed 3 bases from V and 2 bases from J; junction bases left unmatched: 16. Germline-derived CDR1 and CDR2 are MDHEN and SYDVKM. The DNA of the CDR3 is TGTGCCAGCAGTTTCCCGGGACAGAGCCCAGAACCGCCCTACGAGCAGTACTTC. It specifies CASSFPGQSPEPPYEQYF.

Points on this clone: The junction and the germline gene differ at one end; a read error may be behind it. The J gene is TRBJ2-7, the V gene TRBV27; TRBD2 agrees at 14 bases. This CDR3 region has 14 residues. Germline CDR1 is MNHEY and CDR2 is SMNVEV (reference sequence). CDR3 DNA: TGTGTCAGCAGTTCTGGGACTAGCGGGAGAAAGCAGTACTTC. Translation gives CVSSSGTSGRKQYF.

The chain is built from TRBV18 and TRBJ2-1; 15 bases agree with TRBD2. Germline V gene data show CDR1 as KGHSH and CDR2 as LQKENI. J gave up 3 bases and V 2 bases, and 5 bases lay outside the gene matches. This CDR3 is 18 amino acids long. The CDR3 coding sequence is TGTGCCAGCTCACCAGAGGGACTAGCGGGAGGCCACTACAATGAGCAGTTCTTC. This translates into CASSPEGLAGGHYNEQFF.